Presented here are 4 T cell receptor beta chains from one specimen sequenced in a study of blood T cell repertoires in COVID-19. TCRdb's table, derived via immunoSEQ multiplex PCR, lists solely in-frame clones and lacks some. The data hold tens of thousands of clones, with nearly 90% observed a single time. The sequenced material came from peripheral blood. The origin of the receptors is a man aged 60 to 69 with active or convalescent COVID-19.

The V call is TRBV7-6, the J call TRBJ2-6; unclear D gene. CDR3 length: 13 residues. The germline gives CDR1 SGHVS, CDR2 FNYEAQ. V was trimmed by 3 bases and J by 3 bases, leaving 3 bases between them. CDR3 bases: TGTGCCAGCAGCTTTATTGGGGCCAACGTCCTGACTTTC. It specifies CASSFIGANVLTF.

This chain connects TRBV5-1 to TRBJ2-3, with D perhaps TRBD1 (6 bases). Germline loops: CDR1 SGHRS, CDR2 YFSETQ. Trimming took off 5 bases at V and 0 bases at J, with 13 bases between the two ends. This CDR3 region has 15 residues. CDR3 amino acids: CASRKGVLSTDTQYF. In DNA form, the CDR3 reads TGCGCCAGCAGGAAGGGGGTGTTGAGCACAGATACGCAGTATTTT.

The V gene is TRBV7-9, the J gene TRBJ2-1; D might be TRBD2 (5 bases). CDR1 is SEHNR, CDR2 FQNEAQ, per germline (reference sequence). This CDR3 has 12 residues. The germline V and J ends were trimmed by 5 bases and 9 bases, with 11 bases remaining between them. CDR3 bases: TGTGCCAGCAGCAATGGCCGGGGTGAGCAGTTCTTC. Protein sequence: CASSNGRGEQFF.

This clone was picked up one time. The gene calls are TRBV24-1 and TRBJ2-4; 7 bases map to TRBD2. CDR1 and CDR2 (germline): KGHDR, SFDVKD. The CDR3 loop spans 15 amino acids. Trimming cost V 7 bases and J 3 bases; bases outside gene matches: 8. The CDR3 DNA is TGTGCCACCAGCGAGGCGGGAGTGGGCAAAAACATTCAGTACTTC. It translates to CATSEAGVGKNIQYF.